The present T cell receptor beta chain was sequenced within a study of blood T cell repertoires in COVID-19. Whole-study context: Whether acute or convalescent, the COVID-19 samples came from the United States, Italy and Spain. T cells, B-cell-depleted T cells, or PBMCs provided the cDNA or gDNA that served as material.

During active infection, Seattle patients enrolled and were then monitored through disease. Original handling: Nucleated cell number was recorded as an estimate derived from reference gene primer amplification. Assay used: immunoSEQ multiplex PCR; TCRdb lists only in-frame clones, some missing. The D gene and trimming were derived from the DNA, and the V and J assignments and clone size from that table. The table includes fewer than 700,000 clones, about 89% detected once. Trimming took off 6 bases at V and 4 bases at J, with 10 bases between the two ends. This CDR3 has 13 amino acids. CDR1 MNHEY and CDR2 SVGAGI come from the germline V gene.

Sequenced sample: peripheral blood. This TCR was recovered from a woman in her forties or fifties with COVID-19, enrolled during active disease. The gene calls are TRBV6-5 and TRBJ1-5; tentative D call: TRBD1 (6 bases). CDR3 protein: CASSGQKNQPQHF. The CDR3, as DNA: TGTGCCAGCAGCGGACAGAAGAATCAGCCCCAGCATTTT.